The 23 T cell receptor beta chains below were found in one sample sequenced in a study of blood T cell repertoires in COVID-19. Sequencing used immunoSEQ multiplex PCR; TCRdb keeps in-frame clones, though not all of them. The sample has over 140,000 clones, roughly 80% seen once; the top ten hold 4%. Sequencing used peripheral blood. These receptors originate from a woman aged 60 to 75 with acute or convalescent COVID-19.

The CDR3 nucleotides read TGTGCCAGCAGCTTAGGCCGGGGGTTCAATCAGCCCCAGCATTTT. Residues: CASSLGRGFNQPQHF. This chain links TRBV7-2 with TRBJ1-5; D is possibly TRBD1 (5 bases). Germline V gene sequence: CDR1 SGHTA, CDR2 FQGNSA. Trimming cost V 1 base and J 3 bases, with 10 bases left between them. The CDR3 runs to 15 residues.

The rearrangement joins TRBV7-9 to TRBJ1-1; TRBD1 aligns across 10 bases. The ends lost 5 bases at V and 3 bases at J; junction bases unmatched: 6. The CDR3 has 15 amino acids. Germline V gene sequence: CDR1 SEHNR, CDR2 FQNEAQ (reference sequence). CDR3 residues: CASSALGQGDTEAFF. The CDR3 DNA reads TGTGCCAGCAGCGCCTTAGGACAGGGGGACACTGAAGCTTTCTTT.

CDR3: CASSQRGEGRETQYF. In DNA, the CDR3 is TGTGCCAGCAGTCAGAGGGGGGAGGGGAGAGAGACCCAGTACTTC. V usage is TRBV6-5 and J usage is TRBJ2-5; TRBD2 is a possible D gene (7 bases). The CDR3 consists of 15 residues. The germline V and J ends were trimmed by 5 bases and 4 bases, with 17 bases remaining between them. The germline V gene has CDR1 MNHEY and CDR2 SVGAGI.

As regards this clone: The same CDR3 is also encoded by other DNA sequences in this sample. The chain couples TRBV28 to TRBJ1-2, with D possibly matching TRBD1 (6 bases). The CDR3 has 13 residues. V lost 0 bases, J lost 5 bases, and 7 bases lay in between. Per germline, CDR1 MDHEN and CDR2 SYDVKM. The CDR3 DNA follows: TGTGCCAGCAGTTTATGGGGGGCGTATGGCTACACCTTC. It is translated as CASSLWGAYGYTF.

The chain links TRBV10-2 to TRBJ1-5, with TRBD1 as a possible D gene (6 bases). Trimming took 3 bases from V and 6 from J, leaving 18 bases between them. Germline CDR1 WSHSY, CDR2 SAAADI. This CDR3 has 16 residues. The CDR3 loop reads CASSDWDKGRGQPQHF. Here the CDR3 DNA reads TGCGCCAGCAGTGACTGGGACAAGGGGAGGGGTCAGCCCCAGCATTTT.

This clone came up a few times. This chain connects TRBV2 to TRBJ1-3; D ambiguous. CDR3 length: 16 residues. Germline V lookup: CDR1 SNHLY, CDR2 FYNNEI. Trimming shortened V by 7 bases and J by 0 bases, and 16 bases separated the two germline ends. CDR3 sequence reads: CASTPLIGVSGNTIYF. The CDR3 DNA follows: TGTGCCAGCACCCCCCTAATCGGGGTCTCTGGAAACACCATATATTTT.

This chain connects TRBV2 to TRBJ2-5, with D possibly being TRBD1 (5 bases). This CDR3 contains 16 residues. V was pared by 8 bases and J by 1 base, with 20 bases between. From germline, CDR1 is SNHLY and CDR2 FYNNEI. The CDR3 loop is CASVRSPITGQETQYF. CDR3 nucleotides: TGTGCCAGCGTGCGGAGTCCAATTACAGGCCAAGAGACCCAGTACTTC.

J is TRBJ2-3 and V is TRBV5-1; 8 nucleotides match TRBD1. This CDR3 comprises 16 residues. Germline assignment: CDR1 SGHRS and CDR2 YFSETQ. Unmatched junction bases numbered 5, after V lost 2 bases and J lost 0 bases. In nucleotides, the CDR3 is TGCGCCAGCAGCTTAGTCGGACAGGGCAGCACAGATACGCAGTATTTT. Translation: CASSLVGQGSTDTQYF. The complete variable domain, with remaining parts taken from reference TRBV5-1 and TRBJ2-3, reads KAGVTQTPRYLIKTRGQQVTLSCSPISGHRSVSWYQQTPGQGLQFLFEYFSETQRNKGNFPGRFSGRQFSNSRSEMNVSTLELGDSALYLCASSLVGQGSTDTQYFGPGTRLTVL.

This chain connects TRBV19 to TRBJ2-1; 8 bases map to TRBD1. V gave up 8 bases and J gave up 8 bases; unmatched junction bases: 8. This CDR3 has 13 residues. Germline loops: CDR1 LNHDA, CDR2 SQIVND (reference sequence). The CDR3 nucleotides are TGTGCCAGTTTGGGGCAGGGGGCACATGAGCAGTTCTTC. Residues: CASLGQGAHEQFF.

This chain's CDR3 is CASSLRTGINTEAFF. CDR3 DNA: TGTGCCAGTAGTTTAAGGACGGGGATAAACACTGAAGCTTTCTTT. The genes are TRBV19 and TRBJ1-1, with D uncertain. The CDR3 runs to 15 residues. From germline, CDR1 is LNHDA and CDR2 SQIVND (reference sequence). V was shortened by 5 bases and J by 2 bases, with 15 bases between the two germline ends.

The rearrangement uses TRBV10-3 and TRBJ2-7, with 9 bases matching TRBD1. Per the germline V gene, CDR1 is ENHRY and CDR2 is SYGVKD. Germline trimming cut 2 bases from V and 2 bases from J; bases unmatched to any gene: 7. The CDR3 has 16 amino acids. As DNA, the CDR3 is TGTGCCATCAGTGAGCCCGGGACAGGGAGCACCTACGAGCAGTACTTC. Encoded protein: CAISEPGTGSTYEQYF.

This clone was observed once. The rearrangement uses TRBV18 and TRBJ1-1, with 10 positions matching TRBD1. V gave up 5 bases and J gave up 4 bases; unmatched junction bases: 4. There are 14 residues in the CDR3. Germline V gene lookup returns CDR1 KGHSH and CDR2 LQKENI. The CDR3 protein is CASSVDRGSTEAFF. As DNA, the CDR3 is TGTGCCAGCTCAGTGGACAGGGGGAGCACTGAAGCTTTCTTT.

The chain couples TRBV5-6 to TRBJ2-2; D may be TRBD2 (5 bases). The germline V and J ends were trimmed by 1 base and 3 bases, with 10 bases remaining between them. CDR1 SGHDT and CDR2 YYEEEE come from the germline V gene. The CDR3 length is 15 residues. The DNA of the CDR3 is TGTGCCAGCAGCTTGCAGGCGCGGGACACCGGGGAGCTGTTTTTT. Protein: CASSLQARDTGELFF.

The gene calls are TRBV21-1 and TRBJ2-7; the D call TRBD1 from the table was never checked on the DNA. TRBV21-1 is marked as a pseudogene. The CDR3 extends over 12 amino acids. The CDR3 DNA reads TGTGCCAGCAGCACAACAGGGCCCGAGCAGTACTTC. Protein: CASSTTGPEQYF.

The J gene is TRBJ1-5, the V gene TRBV28; 8 nucleotides match TRBD1. CDR3 length: 12 amino acids. Losses at the gene ends were 7 bases for V and 7 bases for J; bases not matched to a gene: 3. CDR1 is MDHEN, CDR2 SYDVKM, per germline. The CDR3 here is CASNGQGQPQHF. Written as DNA, the CDR3 is TGTGCCAGCAATGGACAGGGCCAGCCCCAGCATTTT.

This chain links TRBV10-3 with TRBJ2-7; 9 bases align to TRBD1. CDR1 ENHRY and CDR2 SYGVKD come from the germline V gene. J was trimmed by 3 bases and V by 6 bases; bases with no gene match: 3. The CDR3 is made up of 13 amino acids. CDR3 sequence: CAIRTGGNYEQYF. The CDR3, as DNA: TGTGCCATCAGGACAGGGGGGAACTACGAGCAGTACTTC.

The chain joins TRBV3-1 (or the pseudogene TRBV3-2) to TRBJ2-7; 8 bases are shared with TRBD2. The V gene's germline CDR1 is LGHDT and CDR2 YNNKEL (reference sequence). Trimming at V came to 4 bases and at J to 2 bases, leaving 4 bases not matched to a gene. There are 14 residues in the CDR3. The CDR3 spells CASSRRRGAYEQYF. The CDR3, as DNA: TGTGCCAGCAGCCGGAGGCGGGGGGCCTACGAGCAGTACTTC.

The chain is built from TRBV6-5 and TRBJ1-5; D is unresolved. With 6 bases removed from V and 7 bases from J, the gap between germline ends came to 16 bases. The CDR3 has 14 amino acids. CDR1 is MNHEY and CDR2 is SVGAGI in the germline V gene. The CDR3 DNA sequence: TGTGCCAGCAGCCGAACCCGACGGGAGCAGCCCCAGCATTTT. This codes for CASSRTRREQPQHF.

The chain couples TRBV28 to TRBJ1-2, with 8 bases lining up with TRBD1. Trimming cost V 9 bases and J 4 bases; bases outside gene matches: 4. The CDR3 contains 12 residues. Germline CDR1 is MDHEN and CDR2 is SYDVKM. The CDR3 sequence is CASHRGVYGYTF. The CDR3 nucleotides read TGTGCCAGTCACAGGGGGGTCTATGGCTACACCTTC.

The genes are TRBV18 and TRBJ2-7; TRBD1 aligns across 7 bases. Germline assignment: CDR1 KGHSH and CDR2 LQKENI. This CDR3 region has 15 residues. The V and J ends lost 3 bases and 2 bases, in that order; junction bases with no gene match: 7. CDR3 sequence reads: CASSPPAGTAYEQYF. DNA of the CDR3: TGTGCCAGCTCACCGCCGGCCGGGACAGCCTACGAGCAGTACTTC.

In nucleotides, the CDR3 is TGTGCCAGCAGCCCAGGTGGAGGGAGAGGATACGAGCAGTACTTC. This gives the protein CASSPGGGRGYEQYF. This rearrangement joins TRBV9 to TRBJ2-7, with D perhaps TRBD2 (6 bases). The CDR3 sequence is 15 residues long. The germline gives CDR1 SGDLS, CDR2 YYNGEE. V lost 4 bases and J 4 bases, leaving 18 bases between the germline ends.

The V call is TRBV7-9, the J call TRBJ2-2; the D is unclear. This CDR3 is 15 amino acids long. In germline, CDR1 is SEHNR, CDR2 FQNEAQ (reference sequence). V dropped 5 bases and J dropped 0 bases, with 10 bases sitting between them. The CDR3 DNA is TGTGCCAGCAGCAGTACCGAGACGAACACCGGGGAGCTGTTTTTT. Protein sequence: CASSSTETNTGELFF.

This clone has a handful of counts. V usage is TRBV6-5 and J usage is TRBJ1-6; 9 nucleotides agree with TRBD1. Trimming at V came to 0 bases and at J to 10 bases, leaving 7 bases not matched to a gene. Germline V lookup: CDR1 MNHEY, CDR2 SVGAGI. The CDR3 runs 16 residues. The CDR3 sequence: CASSYSTDRGWSPLHF. The CDR3 DNA reads TGTGCCAGCAGTTACTCGACGGACAGGGGCTGGTCACCCCTCCACTTT.